Here is one T cell receptor beta chain with its context. Clones were sequenced by immunoSEQ multiplex PCR, and TCRdb holds only the in-frame ones, with some missing. This table has a few hundred thousand clones, less than 90% appearing once. The data were taken from a study of blood T cell repertoires in COVID-19. Study overall: Acute-phase and convalescent COVID-19 samples originated in the United States, Italy and Spain.

Per the germline V gene, CDR1 is SGHVS and CDR2 is FNYEAQ. The V segment lost 7 bases and the J segment 8 bases; nucleotides outside the gene matches: 11. The CDR3 is made up of 15 amino acids. Participants reported their clinical history, and cohort assignment relied on those reports. Resolution of symptoms, clearance, or two negative PCRs was present in recovered Cohort 3 donors. The specimen was PBMCs or T cells enriched from blood (not recorded which). The chain couples TRBV7-6 to TRBJ2-1; 10 bases line up with TRBD1. This sequence was found in a woman in her twenties or thirties who had recovered from COVID-19. DNA of the CDR3: TGTGCCAGCACCCTAGGGACAGGGGTTCGCGATGAGCAGTTCTTC. Its protein product is CASTLGTGVRDEQFF.